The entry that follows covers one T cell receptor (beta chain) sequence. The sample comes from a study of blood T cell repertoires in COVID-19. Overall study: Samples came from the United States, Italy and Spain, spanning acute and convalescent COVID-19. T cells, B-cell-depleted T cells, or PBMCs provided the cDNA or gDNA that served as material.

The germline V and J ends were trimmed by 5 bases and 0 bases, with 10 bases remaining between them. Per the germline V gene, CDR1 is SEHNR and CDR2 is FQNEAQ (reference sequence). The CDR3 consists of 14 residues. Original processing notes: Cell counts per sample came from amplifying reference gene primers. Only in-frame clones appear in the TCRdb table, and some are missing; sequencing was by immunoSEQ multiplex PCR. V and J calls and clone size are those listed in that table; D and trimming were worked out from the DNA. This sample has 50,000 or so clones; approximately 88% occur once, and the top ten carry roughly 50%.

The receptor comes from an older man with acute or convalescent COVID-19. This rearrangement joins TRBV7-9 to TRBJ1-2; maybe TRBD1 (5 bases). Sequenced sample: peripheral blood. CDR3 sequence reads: CASSHGATNYGYTF. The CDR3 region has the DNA TGTGCCAGCAGCCATGGGGCGACTAACTATGGCTACACCTTC.